The 16 T cell receptor beta chains presented below share a single source sample, sequenced in a study of human T cells and chemical hapten exposure. Sample time point: patch test 1, 2 weeks after DPC sensitization. Treatment of the sample: therapeutic diphenylcyclopropenone sensitization with weekly scalp DPC. TCRdb re-derived calls from the RACE reads in MiXCR, one entry per CDR3 protein. The table records 370,000 or so distinct CDR3 sequences, 4.8% of them present only once. This sample comprised whole blood, obtained in connection with sensitization to the hapten diphenylcyclopropenone (DPC). These receptors all stem from a woman between 45 and 60 years old with alopecia areata. Some clones in this sample may be carry-over from other donors' samples.

The table lists this clonotype with many counts. The chain uses TRBV7-2 and TRBJ2-1; either TRBD1 or TRBD2 may fit D (7 bases each). V gave up 4 bases and J gave up 15 bases, with 22 bases separating them. The CDR3 runs 14 residues. Per germline, CDR1 SGHTA and CDR2 FQGNSA. In nucleotides, the CDR3 is TGTGCCAGCAGCTCGAGCGGGACAGCTCACCACCGGTTCTTC. Translation gives CASSSSGTAHHRFF.

This clonotype was seen only a few times. The J gene is TRBJ2-1, the V gene TRBV6-6; TRBD2 agrees at 16 bases. The V and J ends lost 5 bases and 7 bases, in that order; junction bases with no gene match: 5. The germline gives CDR1 MNHNY, CDR2 SVGAGI (reference sequence). The CDR3 consists of 16 residues. The DNA for the CDR3 is TGTGCCAGCAGTACACCGGGACTAGCGGGGGGGAATGAGCAGTTCTTC. It is translated as CASSTPGLAGGNEQFF.

This clonotype was recorded at least ten times. The V gene is TRBV29-1, the J gene TRBJ2-1; no definite D call. CDR1 SQVTM and CDR2 ANQGSEA come from the germline V gene. The ends were cut back, 5 bases at V and 2 bases at J, with 10 bases in the middle. The CDR3 sequence is 13 residues long. The CDR3 is CSVLKATYNEQFF. The CDR3 DNA reads TGCAGCGTTTTAAAGGCCACCTACAATGAGCAGTTCTTC.

V gene TRBV10-3 combines with J gene TRBJ2-7, with TRBD1 identical over 9 bases. In germline, CDR1 is ENHRY, CDR2 SYGVKD. The CDR3 length is 15 residues. V was pared by 0 bases and J by 2 bases, with 2 bases of the junction left unmatched. DNA of the CDR3: TGTGCCATCAGTGAGTCGGGACAGGGACCCTACGAGCAGTACTTC. Translated: CAISESGQGPYEQYF.

This clonotype was observed many times. The CDR3 nucleotides read TGCGCCAGCAGCCTCAGACAGGGAACGGCTGAAGCTTTCTTT. Encoded protein: CASSLRQGTAEAFF. V gene TRBV5-1 combines with J gene TRBJ1-1; 7 bases align to TRBD1. CDR1 is SGHRS, CDR2 YFSETQ, per germline. The V segment lost 4 bases and the J segment 6 bases; nucleotides outside the gene matches: 9. This CDR3 is 14 amino acids long.

This clonotype was recorded many times. The rearrangement links TRBV27 to TRBJ1-5; a possible D gene is TRBD1 (5 bases). The CDR3 consists of 13 residues. Looked up from germline, CDR1 is MNHEY and CDR2 is SMNVEV (reference sequence). The V end lost 3 bases, the J end lost 7 bases, and 10 bases lay between the germline ends. CDR3: CASSFGTRQPQHF. In DNA, the CDR3 is TGTGCCAGCAGTTTCGGGACGAGGCAGCCCCAGCATTTT.

V usage is TRBV5-1 and J usage is TRBJ2-5, with 7 positions matching TRBD1. J was trimmed by 3 bases and V by 8 bases; bases with no gene match: 7. The CDR3 extends over 13 amino acids. Germline V gives CDR1 SGHRS, CDR2 YFSETQ. The chain's CDR3 is CASKTGTEETQYF. In nucleotides, the CDR3 is TGCGCCAGTAAGACCGGGACAGAAGAGACCCAGTACTTC.

This clonotype was observed a few times. The chain has TRBV6-5 and TRBJ2-1; TRBD2 matches at 9 bases. CDR1 is MNHEY, CDR2 SVGAGI, per germline. This CDR3 comprises 16 residues. V lost 4 bases, J lost 9 bases, and 13 bases stayed unmatched. The CDR3, as DNA: TGTGCCAGCAGTTCCATGGCGGGAGGGCAGCGGGGTGAGCAGTTCTTC. This sequence encodes CASSSMAGGQRGEQFF.

J is TRBJ2-2 and V is TRBV2; TRBD1 matches at 7 bases. With 4 bases clipped from V and 11 bases from J, the junction kept 7 bases outside the gene matches. Germline CDR1 is SNHLY and CDR2 is FYNNEI. The length of the CDR3 is 13 residues. CDR3 residues: CASSAPGTEELFF. Written as DNA, the CDR3 is TGTGCCAGCAGTGCCCCCGGGACAGAAGAGCTGTTTTTT.

This clonotype has just a few counts. The rearrangement uses TRBV25-1 and TRBJ1-1; D ambiguous. The germline V and J ends were trimmed by 4 bases and 4 bases, with 7 bases remaining between them. The germline V gene has CDR1 MGHDK and CDR2 SYGVNS. The length of the CDR3 is 12 residues. The CDR3 DNA is TGTGCCAGCAGTGTGGGTACCACTGAAGCTTTCTTT. Residues: CASSVGTTEAFF.

V and J are TRBV9 and TRBJ2-7; 10 bases agree with TRBD2. The CDR3 runs 14 residues. CDR1 and CDR2 (germline): SGDLS, YYNGEE. Germline trimming cut 3 bases from V and 4 bases from J; bases unmatched to any gene: 4. The CDR3 region is CASSDSGRPYEQYF. The CDR3 DNA reads as TGTGCCAGCAGCGATAGCGGGAGGCCGTACGAGCAGTACTTC. The variable domain in full, with the rest retrieved from reference TRBV9 and TRBJ2-7, is DSGVTQTPKHLITATGQRVTLRCSPRSGDLSVYWYQQSLDQGLQFLIQYYNGEERAKGNILERFSAQQFPDLHSELNLSSLELGDSALYFCASSDSGRPYEQYFGPGTRLTVT.

This clonotype was seen repeatedly, ten times or more. This rearrangement joins TRBV7-9 to TRBJ1-1; D might be TRBD1 (6 bases). The CDR3 loop spans 18 amino acids. Trimming took off 4 bases at V and 6 bases at J, with 27 bases between the two ends. Germline values: CDR1 SEHNR, CDR2 FQNEAQ (reference sequence). The DNA of the CDR3 is TGTGCCAGCAGCTCACCCTTAGCGGGGGGGCCCGGGAGGGCTGAAGCTTTCTTT. Protein product: CASSSPLAGGPGRAEAFF.

This clonotype was detected many times. V and J are TRBV6-6 and TRBJ1-6; D unresolved. The germline V gene has CDR1 MNHNY and CDR2 SVGAGI (reference sequence). The CDR3 spans 14 residues. V gave up 6 bases and J gave up 2 bases, with 8 bases separating them. The CDR3 sequence is CASSPGPYNSPLHF. The CDR3 nucleotides read TGTGCCAGCAGCCCAGGACCCTATAATTCACCCCTCCACTTT.

There are many counts of this clonotype. The chain has TRBV10-3 and TRBJ2-7, with 8 bases lining up with TRBD2. CDR1 and CDR2 (germline): ENHRY, SYGVKD. With V trimmed by 2 bases and J by 0 bases, 3 bases remained unmatched. The CDR3 is 15 amino acids. CDR3 in amino acids: CAISEESGSSYEQYF. DNA of the CDR3: TGTGCCATCAGTGAGGAGAGCGGGAGCTCCTACGAGCAGTACTTC.

This clonotype was recorded many times. This sequence joins TRBV2 and TRBJ2-7; D is perhaps TRBD1 (6 bases). CDR1 and CDR2 (germline): SNHLY, FYNNEI. CDR3 length: 14 amino acids. The V end lost 8 bases, the J end lost 0 bases, and 14 bases lay between the germline ends. CDR3 DNA: TGTGCCAGCGTCATTCAGGGGACCTCCTACGAGCAGTACTTC. Translating gives CASVIQGTSYEQYF.

This chain connects TRBV28 to TRBJ2-7; perhaps TRBD1 as D (6 bases). V lost 3 bases and J 5 bases, leaving 17 bases between the germline ends. The CDR3 extends over 15 amino acids. Germline assignment: CDR1 MDHEN and CDR2 SYDVKM. In DNA, the CDR3 is TGTGCCAGCAGTTTGAGGGGGAGCGGACCCCACGAGCAGTACTTC. This translates into CASSLRGSGPHEQYF.